Presented here are 5 T cell receptor beta chains from one specimen sequenced in a study of memory CD4+ T cells and cytomegalovirus serostatus (dated by TCRdb to between 2018 and 2020). A FACSAria II was used to sort memory CD4+ T cells, defined as single viable CD3+CD4+CD8-CD45RO+ cells. The library was built by means of the immunoSEQ multiplex PCR assay. Held by TCRdb, this immuneACCESS table contains in-frame sequences only and omits some clones. Under half of the omission traces to an unresolved V gene where checked; the cause of the rest is unknown. The sample records under 80,000 clones, 60% to 80% of which are singletons. The ten largest clonotypes hold 2% to 3% of the sample. Sequences were obtained from memory CD4+ T cells from blood. Receptors were obtained from an adult in good health and CMV-seropositive.

The chain is built from TRBV7-2 and TRBJ2-2; D is unresolved. In germline, CDR1 is SGHTA, CDR2 FQGNSA. The CDR3 length is 12 residues. V was pared by 6 bases and J by 2 bases, with 4 bases between. CDR3 residues: CASRLNTGELFF. CDR3 coding DNA: TGTGCCAGCAGATTAAACACCGGGGAGCTGTTTTTT.

The rearrangement joins TRBV19 to TRBJ1-1; 7 bases match TRBD1. V trimming: 7 bases; J trimming: 0 bases; junction bases outside the gene matches: 2. In germline, CDR1 is LNHDA, CDR2 SQIVND (reference sequence). The CDR3 runs to 13 residues. CDR3 loop: CASNRGMNTEAFF. The CDR3 coding sequence is TGTGCCAGTAACAGGGGTATGAACACTGAAGCTTTCTTT.

This clone was observed a few times. The V call is TRBV7-2, the J call TRBJ1-5; D gene unclear. This CDR3 spans 12 amino acids. Per germline, CDR1 SGHTA and CDR2 FQGNSA. V was clipped by 5 bases and J by 4 bases, with 6 bases between them. This CDR3 is CASSNRNQPQHF. As DNA, the CDR3 is TGTGCCAGCAGCAACAGAAATCAGCCCCAGCATTTT. Complete variable domain (other parts from reference TRBV7-2 and TRBJ1-5): GAGVSQSPSNKVTEKGKDVELRCDPISGHTALYWYRQSLGQGLEFLIYFQGNSAPDKSGLPSDRFSAERTGGSVSTLTIQRTQQEDSAVYLCASSNRNQPQHFGDGTRLSIL.

This clone was observed once. The chain links TRBV28 to TRBJ2-4; D ambiguous. The length of the CDR3 is 11 residues. Per germline, CDR1 MDHEN and CDR2 SYDVKM. The germline V and J ends were trimmed by 5 bases and 8 bases, with 7 bases remaining between them. In nucleotides, the CDR3 is TGTGCCAGCAGTCCTCGGGACATTCAGTACTTC. This translates into CASSPRDIQYF.

This chain joins TRBV6-4 and TRBJ1-5; possible D gene TRBD1, 6 bases. The CDR3 has 15 amino acids. The germline V gene encodes CDR1 MRHNA and CDR2 SNTAGT. The V end was cut by 7 bases, the J end by 1 base, with 14 bases between. Here the CDR3 reads CASNHFTGSNQPQHF. CDR3 DNA sequence: TGTGCCAGCAACCATTTTACAGGGAGCAATCAGCCCCAGCATTTT.